A selection of T cell receptor beta chains follows, all from one sample in a study of T cell responses to AZD1222 COVID-19 vaccine. This table comes from immunoSEQ multiplex PCR, and its TCRdb copy is limited to in-frame clones, with some not included. The data hold about 90,000 clones, with approximately 81% observed a single time. This sample comprised peripheral blood, obtained 28 days after the second AZD1222 dose. The source is an adult who received the AZD1222 COVID-19 vaccine. Both conserved end residues are part of each CDR3. D genes are given only for firm matches. Clone size is given for some rows only: seen once, a few or many times, or a class if the clone is expanded.

TRBD2	NA	TRBJ2-2	TRBV10-3	CAISRSGGETGELFF	TGTGCCATCAGTAGGAGCGGGGGGGAAACCGGGGAGCTGTTTTTT
NA	NA	TRBJ1-2	TRBV29-1	CSVDQGFYGYTF	TGCAGCGTTGATCAGGGATTCTATGGCTACACCTTC
TRBD1	NA	TRBJ2-1	TRBV19	CASRTDRANNEQFF	TGTGCCAGTAGAACCGACAGGGCCAACAATGAGCAGTTCTTC
NA	NA	TRBJ2-7	TRBV19	CASPDHSYEQYF	TGTGCCTCGCCCGACCACTCCTACGAGCAGTACTTC
NA	NA	TRBJ2-4	TRBV23-1	CASSQPHVAKNIQYF	TGCGCCAGCAGTCAGCCACATGTAGCCAAAAACATTCAGTACTTC
TRBD1	NA	TRBJ2-7	TRBV5-4	CASSLKSKGAYEQYF	TGTGCCAGCAGCTTAAAAAGTAAGGGGGCATACGAGCAGTACTTC
NA	NA	TRBJ2-7	TRBV2	CASSLELAEQYF	TGTGCCAGCAGCTTAGAGCTTGCCGAGCAGTACTTC
NA	once	TRBJ2-7	TRBV18	CASSPLAVSYEQYF	TGTGCCAGCTCACCACTGGCGGTTTCCTACGAGCAGTACTTC
TRBD2	NA	TRBJ2-7	TRBV19	CASSTTSGGPYEQYF	TGTGCCAGTAGCACCACTAGCGGGGGACCTTACGAGCAGTACTTC
NA	NA	TRBJ2-7	TRBV6-5	CASSPGPYEQYF	TGTGCCAGCAGTCCCGGGCCTTACGAGCAGTACTTC
NA	NA	TRBJ1-6	TRBV9	CASSVEGVFDSPLHF	TGTGCCAGCAGCGTCGAAGGGGTATTTGATTCACCCCTCCACTTT
NA	NA	TRBJ1-3	TRBV19	CASSLTGTFSGNTIYF	TGTGCCAGTAGTTTGACCGGGACCTTCTCTGGAAACACCATATATTTT
NA	NA	TRBJ2-7	TRBV7-2	CASSSTGGRTVEQYF	TGTGCCAGCAGCTCCACCGGGGGACGGACCGTCGAGCAGTACTTC
NA	NA	TRBJ1-3	TRBV4-1	CASSYDESSGNTIYF	TGCGCCAGCAGCTACGACGAGAGCTCTGGAAACACCATATATTTT
NA	NA	TRBJ2-2	TRBV18	CASFGGGTGELFF	TGTGCCAGCTTCGGAGGGGGTACCGGGGAGCTGTTTTTT
NA	NA	TRBJ2-3	TRBV3-1/TRBV3-2	CASSQTSGTTDTQYF	TGTGCCAGCAGCCAAACATCAGGTACCACAGATACGCAGTATTTT
TRBD1	once	TRBJ2-3	TRBV6-5	CASSRTGGAADTQYF	TGTGCCAGCTCTAGGACAGGGGGCGCGGCAGATACGCAGTATTTT
NA	NA	TRBJ1-2	TRBV11-2	CASSGYPGYTF	TGTGCCAGCAGCGGCTATCCGGGCTACACCTTC
NA	NA	TRBJ2-5	TRBV5-1	CASSLGAQETQYF	TGCGCCAGCAGCTTGGGGGCCCAAGAGACCCAGTACTTC
TRBD1	NA	TRBJ1-2	TRBV19	CASRTRTGVYGYTF	TGTGCCAGTAGAACCCGGACAGGGGTTTATGGCTACACCTTC
NA	NA	TRBJ2-1	TRBV12-3/TRBV12-4	CASSSGRDEQFF	TGTGCCAGCAGTTCCGGGCGCGATGAGCAGTTCTTC
TRBD1	NA	TRBJ2-1	TRBV7-2	CASRGAGQGTYNEQFF	TGTGCCAGCAGAGGCGCTGGACAGGGTACCTATAATGAGCAGTTCTTC
NA	NA	TRBJ1-1	TRBV18	CASSPPRARGTEAFF	TGTGCCAGCTCACCACCGCGGGCGAGGGGCACTGAAGCTTTCTTT
NA	many	TRBJ1-6	TRBV9	CASSVTPTGDSPLHF	TGTGCCAGCAGCGTAACCCCGACTGGTGATTCACCCCTCCACTTT
NA	NA	TRBJ2-5	TRBV19	CASSIYQGRERETQYF	TGTGCCAGTAGTATATATCAGGGGCGGGAGAGAGAGACCCAGTACTTC
TRBD2	NA	TRBJ2-7	TRBV7-9	CASSWGTSLPTEQYF	TGTGCCAGCAGCTGGGGGACTAGCCTCCCTACCGAGCAGTACTTC
NA	few	TRBJ1-2	TRBV29-1	CSVAGSTQGNYGYTF	TGCAGCGTCGCCGGGTCTACTCAGGGGAACTATGGCTACACCTTC
NA	NA	TRBJ2-7	TRBV20-1	CSASDHEQYF	TGCAGTGCTAGTGACCACGAGCAGTACTTC
NA	NA	TRBJ1-1	TRBV12-3/TRBV12-4	CASSFSGNTEAFF	TGTGCCAGCAGTTTCTCGGGGAACACTGAAGCTTTCTTT
TRBD2	NA	TRBJ2-3	TRBV6-5	CASSYKTSGGGTQYF	TGTGCCAGCAGTTACAAGACTAGCGGGGGCGGTACGCAGTATTTT
NA	NA	TRBJ1-2	TRBV7-8	CASSLAGEGSYGYTF	TGTGCCAGCAGCTTAGCGGGGGAGGGTTCCTATGGCTACACCTTC
TRBD1	NA	TRBJ2-2	TRBV2	CASSEPDRGPNTGELFF	TGTGCCAGCAGTGAACCGGACAGGGGGCCGAACACCGGGGAGCTGTTTTTT
TRBD1	NA	TRBJ1-5	TRBV3-1/TRBV3-2	CASSQYRGANQPQHF	TGTGCCAGCAGCCAGTACAGGGGCGCCAATCAGCCCCAGCATTTT
NA	NA	TRBJ1-4	TRBV5-1	CASSLFPGANEKLFF	TGCGCCAGCAGCTTGTTTCCGGGGGCAAATGAAAAACTGTTTTTT
NA	NA	TRBJ1-4	TRBV7-9	CASSFLSIDEKLFF	TGTGCCAGCAGCTTCCTTTCGATTGATGAAAAACTGTTTTTT
NA	NA	TRBJ2-5	TRBV19	CASSQAGVGETQYF	TGTGCCAGTAGCCAGGCAGGGGTTGGAGAGACCCAGTACTTC
TRBD1	once	TRBJ1-2	TRBV27	CASRLTGDSNYGYTF	TGTGCCAGCAGACTCACAGGGGATTCTAACTATGGCTACACCTTC
NA	NA	TRBJ2-2	TRBV28	CASSLDGGELFF	TGTGCCAGCAGTCTCGATGGCGGGGAGCTGTTTTTT
NA	NA	TRBJ2-1	TRBV7-2	CASSEDRLKEQFF	TGTGCCAGCAGCGAGGACAGACTAAAAGAGCAGTTCTTC
NA	NA	TRBJ2-1	TRBV30	CAWSTRSFEQFF	TGTGCCTGGAGTACCAGGTCCTTTGAGCAGTTCTTC
NA	NA	TRBJ2-7	TRBV3-1/TRBV3-2	CASSFNPPGLGGEQYF	TGTGCCAGCAGCTTCAACCCCCCGGGACTCGGGGGCGAGCAGTACTTC
NA	NA	TRBJ2-5	TRBV27	CASSLSIVSGPQETQYF	TGTGCCAGCAGTTTATCGATTGTATCGGGCCCACAAGAGACCCAGTACTTC